This TCR beta chain was retrieved from a study of shared clonotypes between healthy human individuals. Study results and caveats: Clonotype sharing among the donors was expected to vary with sequencing depth. The study sampled only blood, and tissue repertoires likely differ.

The assay used deep level. Methods used by the authors: Without quality scores, immunoSEQ junctional reads could not be filtered like full-length reads. The data were produced by immunoSEQ multiplex PCR, yet TCRdb's version contains in-frame clones alone and is incomplete. That table supplies the V and J calls and clone size; D and trimming were determined from the DNA. Counted here are about 1 million clones, about 70% occurring once; the ten biggest clones make up 1.5%. The CDR3 is made up of 17 amino acids. The germline V gene has CDR1 LNHDA and CDR2 SQIVND (reference sequence). With 4 bases clipped from V and 0 bases from J, the junction kept 9 bases outside the gene matches. Turning to this clone: The antigen is unknown.

This sequence originates from a young man in good health. The V and J genes are TRBV19 and TRBJ1-2; 9 bases are a match to TRBD1. Material: memory CD4+ T cells sorted from blood. Specified subset: CD45RA-negative fraction. The CDR3 nucleotides read TGTGCCAGTAGTACGAAGGGGACAGGGACGGCTAACTATGGCTACACCTTC. This encodes CASSTKGTGTANYGYTF. Based on the CDR3 plus reference TRBV19 and TRBJ1-2, the full variable domain is DGGITQSPKYLFRKEGQNVTLSCEQNLNHDAMYWYRQDPGQGLRLIYYSQIVNDFQKGDIAEGYSVSREKKESFPLTVTSAQKNPTAFYLCASSTKGTGTANYGYTFGSGTRLTVV.